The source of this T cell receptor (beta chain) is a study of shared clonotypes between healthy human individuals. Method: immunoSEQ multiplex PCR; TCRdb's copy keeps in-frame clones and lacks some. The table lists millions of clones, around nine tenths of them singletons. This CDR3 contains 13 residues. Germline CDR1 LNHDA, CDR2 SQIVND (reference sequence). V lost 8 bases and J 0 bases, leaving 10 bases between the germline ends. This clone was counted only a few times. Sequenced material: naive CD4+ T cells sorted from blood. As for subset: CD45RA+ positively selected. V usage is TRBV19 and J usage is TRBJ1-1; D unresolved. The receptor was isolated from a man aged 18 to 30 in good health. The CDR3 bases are TGTGCCAGTTCGCCAGGCGTGAACACTGAAGCTTTCTTT. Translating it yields CASSPGVNTEAFF.